In this sample, the clone carrying this T cell receptor beta chain turned up a few times. Its antigen is unknown. CDR1 and CDR2 from the germline V gene are DFQATT and SNEGSKA (reference sequence). There are 14 residues in the CDR3. Trimming removed 2 bases at V and 2 bases at J, with 13 bases between. The data originate from a study of naive and memory T cell subsets. CMV status came from CD4+ IFNgamma after overnight CMV lysate stimulation. Overall study results and limits: In naive cells, over 85% of TCR sequences were seen only once. Possibly reflecting memory cells re-expressing CD45RA, a few larger clonotypes occurred in naive repertoires, especially CD8. From naive to CM, EM and EMRA, diversity decreased and Gini increased.

Both TRBC1 and TRBC2 were covered by a beta constant-region primer of two equimolar oligonucleotides. Four rounds of PCR amplified the ligated cDNA using nested alpha and beta constant-region primers plus SP2. Via MiXCR, TCRdb re-called the UMI-ligation and nested PCR reads, giving one row per CDR3 protein. The data show approximately 140,000 distinct CDR3 sequences, with 20% to 25% seen just once and 0.1% to 0.11% held by the top ten. The clonotype originates from a human donor in good health. Sequences were obtained from naive CD4+ T cells from blood. The J gene is TRBJ2-7, the V gene TRBV20-1, with D tentatively TRBD2 (6 bases). CDR3 in amino acids: CSARLSGRTYEQYF. CDR3 nucleotides: TGCAGTGCTAGACTTAGCGGCAGAACCTACGAGCAGTACTTC.